The subject of this entry is one T cell receptor beta chain. What it binds is unknown. With V trimmed by 2 bases and J by 4 bases, 7 bases remained unmatched. Germline-derived CDR1 and CDR2 are MNHEY and SMNVEV (reference sequence). CDR3 length equals 15 residues. The data derive from a study of cytomegalovirus exposure and HLA in healthy donors. Study-level findings and limits: A later analysis linked a missense variant in DCLRE1C to the trimming of TCR beta V and J genes.

PCR used 60 Vbeta primers and 13 Jbeta primers. Measured with immunoSEQ multiplex PCR; TCRdb has only the in-frame clones, and not every one. The sample has some 150,000 clones; less than 80% are singletons. The clonotype was recovered from a man aged 35 to 55 in good health and CMV-seronegative. The specimen sequenced was PBMCs. This chain links TRBV27 with TRBJ1-2; 7 nucleotides match TRBD1. The CDR3 nucleotides are TGTGCCAGCAGTTTACACCCTGGGACAGTCTATGGCTACACCTTC. This codes for CASSLHPGTVYGYTF.